A few counts support the clone carrying this T cell receptor beta chain. TCRdb analysed the RT-PCR reads with MiXCR anew, one entry per CDR3 protein. The sample lists about 87,000 distinct CDR3 sequences, just under 5% occurring once. The source of the sample is a study of patients and donors after allogeneic stem cell transplantation. Sequencing was performed on blood, either unsorted or a sorted T cell fraction (not recorded which). This TCR was sampled from a human donor who was either an allogeneic HSCT recipient or a stem cell or donor lymphocyte infusion donor (not recorded which). It is not recorded whose cells these are; they may come from a transplant donor.

CDR3 sequence reads: CASSVGPGQQVGANEKLFF. The CDR3 region has the DNA TGTGCCAGCAGCGTAGGACCGGGACAGCAGGTCGGGGCTAATGAAAAACTGTTTTTT. V is TRBV9 and J is TRBJ1-4; TRBD1 aligns across 7 bases. Germline values: CDR1 SGDLS, CDR2 YYNGEE. V dropped 0 bases and J dropped 3; count of bases not matched to a gene: 14. The CDR3 is made up of 19 amino acids.